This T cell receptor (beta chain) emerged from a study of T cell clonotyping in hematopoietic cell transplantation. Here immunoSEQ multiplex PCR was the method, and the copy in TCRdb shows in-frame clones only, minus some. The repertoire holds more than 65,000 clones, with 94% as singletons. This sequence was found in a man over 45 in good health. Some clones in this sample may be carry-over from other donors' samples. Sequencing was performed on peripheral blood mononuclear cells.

CDR3 amino acids: CASSLRTGVVSYNEQFF. The CDR3 DNA sequence: TGTGCCAGCAGTCTCCGGACAGGGGTGGTGTCCTACAATGAGCAGTTCTTC. V is TRBV27 and J is TRBJ2-1; TRBD1 aligns across 9 bases. Germline V CDR1 and CDR2: MNHEY, SMNVEV (reference sequence). The ends lost 5 bases at V and 1 base at J; junction bases unmatched: 9. The CDR3 has 17 amino acids.